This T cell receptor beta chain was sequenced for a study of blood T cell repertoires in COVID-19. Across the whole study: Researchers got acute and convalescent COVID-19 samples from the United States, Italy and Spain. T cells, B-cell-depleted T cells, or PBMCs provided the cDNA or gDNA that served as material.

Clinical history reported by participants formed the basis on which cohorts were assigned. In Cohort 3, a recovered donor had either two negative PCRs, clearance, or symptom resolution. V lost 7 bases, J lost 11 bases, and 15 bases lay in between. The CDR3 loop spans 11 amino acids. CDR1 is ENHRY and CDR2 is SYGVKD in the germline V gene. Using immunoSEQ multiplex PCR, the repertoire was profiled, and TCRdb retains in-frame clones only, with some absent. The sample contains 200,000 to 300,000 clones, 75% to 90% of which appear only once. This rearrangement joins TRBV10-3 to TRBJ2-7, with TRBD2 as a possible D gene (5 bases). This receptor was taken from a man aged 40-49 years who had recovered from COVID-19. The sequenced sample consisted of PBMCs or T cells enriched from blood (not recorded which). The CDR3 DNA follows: TGTGCCATCAAGGGAGAGGGCAGTGAGTACTTC. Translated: CAIKGEGSEYF.